This paragraph covers one T cell receptor (beta chain) sequence. Germline V gene lookup returns CDR1 SGHAT and CDR2 FQNNGV. This CDR3 region has 17 residues. The ends lost 6 bases at V and 6 bases at J; junction bases unmatched: 7. The entry originates in a study of technical replicates of blood from a few donors. The method was immunoSEQ multiplex PCR; TCRdb's version includes in-frame clones alone and lacks a portion of them. The repertoire holds approximately 75,000 clones, with nearly 98% as singletons. Source material: T cells isolated from PBMCs. V gene TRBV11-2 combines with J gene TRBJ2-2, with 16 bases that match TRBD2. The source of this sequence is a human donor in good health. CDR3 in amino acids: CASRSGLAGGPPGELFF. The DNA of the CDR3 is TGTGCCAGCAGGTCGGGACTAGCGGGAGGGCCGCCCGGGGAGCTGTTTTTT.